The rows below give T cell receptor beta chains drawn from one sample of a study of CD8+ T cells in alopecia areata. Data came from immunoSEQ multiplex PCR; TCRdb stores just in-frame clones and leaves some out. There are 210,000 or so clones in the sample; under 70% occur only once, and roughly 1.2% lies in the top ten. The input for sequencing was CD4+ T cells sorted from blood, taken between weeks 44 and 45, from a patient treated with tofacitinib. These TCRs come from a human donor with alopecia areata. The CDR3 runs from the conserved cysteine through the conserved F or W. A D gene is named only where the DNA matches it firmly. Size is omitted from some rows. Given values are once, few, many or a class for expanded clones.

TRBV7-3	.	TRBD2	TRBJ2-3	CASSLSGGAGTDTQYF	TGTGCCAGCAGCTTGAGCGGGGGGGCCGGCACAGATACGCAGTATTTT
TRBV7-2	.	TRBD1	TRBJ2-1	CASSLGTEQFF	TGTGCCAGCAGCTTGGGGACAGAACAGTTCTTC
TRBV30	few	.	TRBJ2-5	CAWRRSEKTQYF	TGTGCCTGGAGACGGTCAGAAAAGACCCAGTACTTC
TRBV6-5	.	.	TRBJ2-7	CASSRTWDGEQYF	TGTGCCAGCAGCAGGACTTGGGACGGCGAGCAGTACTTC
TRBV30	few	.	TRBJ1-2	CAWTAGNYGYTF	TGTGCCTGGACGGCAGGGAACTATGGCTACACCTTC
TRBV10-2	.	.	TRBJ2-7	CASRDHTGYRDEQYF	TGCGCCAGCAGAGACCATACAGGGTATCGGGACGAGCAGTACTTC
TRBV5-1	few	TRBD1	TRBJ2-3	CASSLTGARADTQYF	TGCGCCAGCAGCTTGACAGGGGCGCGCGCAGATACGCAGTATTTT
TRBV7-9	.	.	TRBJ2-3	CASSRTGSPTDTQYF	TGTGCCAGCAGCCGAACCGGGTCCCCCACAGATACGCAGTATTTT
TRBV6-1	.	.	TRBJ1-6	CASRQGNSPLHF	TGTGCCAGCAGACAGGGTAATTCACCCCTCCACTTT
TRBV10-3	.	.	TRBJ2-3	CAIRPGAEDTQYF	TGTGCCATCAGGCCAGGGGCTGAAGATACGCAGTATTTT
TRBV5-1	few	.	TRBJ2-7	CASSPGLLPKTSYEQYF	TGCGCCAGCAGCCCCGGACTTCTACCTAAGACCTCCTACGAGCAGTACTTC
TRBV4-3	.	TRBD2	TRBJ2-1	CASSQRSSGGANDNEQFF	TGCGCCAGCAGCCAACGTTCTAGCGGGGGAGCGAACGACAATGAGCAGTTCTTC
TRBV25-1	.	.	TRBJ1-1	CASSDKTNSITEAFF	TGTGCCAGCAGTGATAAAACCAATTCAATCACTGAAGCTTTCTTT
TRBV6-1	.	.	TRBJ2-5	CASSPGAETQYF	TGTGCCAGCAGTCCAGGGGCAGAGACCCAGTACTTC
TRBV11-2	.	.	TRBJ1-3	CASSEYGHPGNTIYF	TGTGCCAGCAGTGAGTACGGCCACCCTGGAAACACCATATATTTT
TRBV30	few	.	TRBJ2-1	CAWVRGVVEQFF	TGTGCCTGGGTACGAGGCGTTGTTGAGCAGTTCTTC
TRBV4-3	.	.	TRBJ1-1	CASSQDRRDRSLNTEAFF	TGCGCCAGCAGCCAAGACCGCCGGGACCGAAGTTTGAACACTGAAGCTTTCTTT
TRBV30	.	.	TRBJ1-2	CAWSVLGWDNYGYTF	TGTGCCTGGAGTGTACTGGGTTGGGATAACTATGGCTACACCTTC
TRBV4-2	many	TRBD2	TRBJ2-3	CASSSTSGGDTDTQYF	TGTGCCAGCAGCTCCACTAGCGGGGGGGACACAGATACGCAGTATTTT
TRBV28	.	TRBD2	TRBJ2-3	CASRAGGAGTDTQYF	TGTGCCAGCAGGGCCGGGGGGGCTGGCACAGATACGCAGTATTTT
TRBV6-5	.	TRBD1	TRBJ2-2	CASRRTGGTGELFF	TGTGCCAGCAGACGGACAGGGGGGACCGGGGAGCTGTTTTTT
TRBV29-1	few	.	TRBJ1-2	CSVGGRGLTDSTTYGYTF	TGCAGCGTTGGTGGTCGGGGGCTGACGGACAGCACCACATATGGCTACACCTTC
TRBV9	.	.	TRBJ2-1	CASSPGQSSYNEQFF	TGTGCCAGCAGCCCTGGACAGAGCTCCTACAATGAGCAGTTCTTC